This T cell receptor (beta chain) was identified during a study of CD8 T cells in Susac syndrome. Trimming took 1 base from V and 2 from J, leaving 11 bases between them. In germline, CDR1 is LGHDT, CDR2 YNNKEL (reference sequence). The CDR3 extends over 15 amino acids. RNA, at about 0.5 to 1 ug, was reverse transcribed with random hexamers. MiXCR was run by TCRdb on the immunoSEQ multiplex PCR reads, yielding one entry per CDR3 protein. This table has over 95,000 distinct CDR3 sequences, around 90% appearing once. This receptor was obtained from a human donor in good health. The source material was CD4+ T cells from PBMCs. This chain uses TRBV3-1 with TRBJ1-2; D call uncertain. The CDR3 here is CASSQGGGKNYGYTF. In DNA, the CDR3 is TGTGCCAGCAGCCAAGGTGGTGGGAAAAACTATGGCTACACCTTC.